This TCR beta chain is from a study of human versus mouse CDR3 diversity and MHC coevolution. Study overall: Valid reads per sample ranged from roughly 5.5 x 10^6 to 1.6 x 10^7.

The germline V gene encodes CDR1 KGHSH and CDR2 LQKENI. The CDR3 spans 15 residues. V lost 2 bases and J lost 0, with 11 bases in between. General study results and limits: Humans had the largest estimated TCR beta repertoire, 1.5 million to 2 million clonotypes. Compared with mice, human CDR3s carried more deletions and insertions on average.

Cells were CD45RO-negative CD62L-positive naive CD4 T cells sorted from PBMCs. Method: immunoSEQ multiplex PCR; TCRdb's copy keeps in-frame clones and lacks some. The data contain some 80,000 clones, around 92% of them seen just once; the ten biggest clones take up more than 0.13%. Points on this clone: The antigen is unknown.

This receptor was obtained from a person between 25 and 70 years old in good health. The chain employs TRBV18 and TRBJ2-7; a weak D match, TRBD2 (5 bases). The specimen was naive CD4+ T cells from blood. The subset denotes: CD45RO-negative CD62L-positive naive CD4 T cells. CDR3 coding DNA: TGTGCCAGCTCACCAAATGGACTTGACTCCTACGAGCAGTACTTC. It specifies CASSPNGLDSYEQYF.